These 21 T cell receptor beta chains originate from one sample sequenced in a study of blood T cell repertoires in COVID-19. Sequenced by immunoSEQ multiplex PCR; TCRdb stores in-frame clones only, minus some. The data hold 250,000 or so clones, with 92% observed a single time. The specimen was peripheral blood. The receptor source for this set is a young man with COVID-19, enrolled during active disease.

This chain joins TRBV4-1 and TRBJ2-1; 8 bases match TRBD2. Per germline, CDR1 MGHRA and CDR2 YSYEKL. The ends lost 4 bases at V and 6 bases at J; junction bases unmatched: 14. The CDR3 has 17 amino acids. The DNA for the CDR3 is TGCGCCAGCAGCCGCCTCACCGGGACTAGGATCCTCAATGAGCAGTTCTTC. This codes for CASSRLTGTRILNEQFF.

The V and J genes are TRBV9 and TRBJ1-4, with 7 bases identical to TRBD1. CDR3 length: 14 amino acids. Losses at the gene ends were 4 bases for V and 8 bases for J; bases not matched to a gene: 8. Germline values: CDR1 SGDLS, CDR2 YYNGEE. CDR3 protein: CASSSRQGGEKLFF. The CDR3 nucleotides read TGTGCCAGCAGCTCTCGACAGGGAGGCGAAAAACTGTTTTTT. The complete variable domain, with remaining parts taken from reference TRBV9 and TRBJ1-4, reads DSGVTQTPKHLITATGQRVTLRCSPRSGDLSVYWYQQSLDQGLQFLIQYYNGEERAKGNILERFSAQQFPDLHSELNLSSLELGDSALYFCASSSRQGGEKLFFGSGTQLSVL.

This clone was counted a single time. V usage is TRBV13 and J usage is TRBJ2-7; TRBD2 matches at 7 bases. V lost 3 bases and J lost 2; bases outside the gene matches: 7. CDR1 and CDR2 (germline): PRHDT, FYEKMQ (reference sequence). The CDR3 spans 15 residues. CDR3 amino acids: CASSFVGDYPYEQYF. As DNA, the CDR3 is TGTGCCAGCAGCTTCGTGGGGGACTATCCCTACGAGCAGTACTTC.

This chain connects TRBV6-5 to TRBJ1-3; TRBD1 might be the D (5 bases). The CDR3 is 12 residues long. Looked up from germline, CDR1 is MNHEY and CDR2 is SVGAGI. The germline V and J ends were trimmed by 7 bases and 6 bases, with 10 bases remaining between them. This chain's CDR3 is CASISGPNTIYF. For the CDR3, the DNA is TGTGCCAGCATTTCAGGGCCAAACACCATATATTTT.

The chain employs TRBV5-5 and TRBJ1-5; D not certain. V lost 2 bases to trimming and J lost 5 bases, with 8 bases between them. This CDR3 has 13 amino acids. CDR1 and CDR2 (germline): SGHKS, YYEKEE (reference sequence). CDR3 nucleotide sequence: TGTGCCAGCAGCTTCTCTTCCGATCAGCCCCAGCATTTT. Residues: CASSFSSDQPQHF.

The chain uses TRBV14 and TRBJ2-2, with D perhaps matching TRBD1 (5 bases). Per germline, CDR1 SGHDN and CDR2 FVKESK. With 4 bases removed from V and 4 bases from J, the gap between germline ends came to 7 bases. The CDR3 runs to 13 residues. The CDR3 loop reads CASSPRGTGELFF. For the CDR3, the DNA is TGTGCCAGCAGCCCAAGGGGCACCGGGGAGCTGTTTTTT. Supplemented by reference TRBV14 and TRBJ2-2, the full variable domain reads EAGVTQFPSHSVIEKGQTVTLRCDPISGHDNLYWYRRVMGKEIKFLLHFVKESKQDESGMPNNRFLAERTGGTYSTLKVQPAELEDSGVYFCASSPRGTGELFFGEGSRLTVL.

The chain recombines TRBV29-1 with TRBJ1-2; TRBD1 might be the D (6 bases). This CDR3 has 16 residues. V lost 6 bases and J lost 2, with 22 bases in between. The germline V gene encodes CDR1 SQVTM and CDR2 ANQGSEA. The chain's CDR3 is CSVHYTTGQRNYGYTF. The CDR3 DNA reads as TGCAGCGTCCACTACACTACAGGGCAGCGGAACTATGGCTACACCTTC.

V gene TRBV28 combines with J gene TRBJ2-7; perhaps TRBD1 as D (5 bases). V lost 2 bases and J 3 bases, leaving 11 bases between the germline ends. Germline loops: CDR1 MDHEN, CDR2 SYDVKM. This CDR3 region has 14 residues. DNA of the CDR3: TGTGCCAGCAGTTTAGACAGTTTTAACTACGAGCAGTACTTC. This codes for CASSLDSFNYEQYF.

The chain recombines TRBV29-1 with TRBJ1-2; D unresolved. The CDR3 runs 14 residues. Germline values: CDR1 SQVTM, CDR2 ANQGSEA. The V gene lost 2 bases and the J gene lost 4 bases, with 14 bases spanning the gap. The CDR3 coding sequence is TGCAGCGTTGAAAGAGGGCGGCCGAGCTATGGCTACACCTTC. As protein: CSVERGRPSYGYTF.

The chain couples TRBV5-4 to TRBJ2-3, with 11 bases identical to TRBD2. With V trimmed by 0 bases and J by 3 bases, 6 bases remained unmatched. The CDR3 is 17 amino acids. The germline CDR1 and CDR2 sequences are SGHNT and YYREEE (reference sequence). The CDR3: CASSLGSGGARTDTQYF. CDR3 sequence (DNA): TGTGCCAGCAGCTTGGGTAGCGGGGGGGCCAGGACAGATACGCAGTATTTT. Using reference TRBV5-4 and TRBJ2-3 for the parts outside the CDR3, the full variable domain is ETGVTQSPTHLIKTRGQQVTLRCSSQSGHNTVSWYQQALGQGPQFIFQYYREEENGRGNFPPRFSGLQFPNYSSELNVNALELDDSALYLCASSLGSGGARTDTQYFGPGTRLTVL.

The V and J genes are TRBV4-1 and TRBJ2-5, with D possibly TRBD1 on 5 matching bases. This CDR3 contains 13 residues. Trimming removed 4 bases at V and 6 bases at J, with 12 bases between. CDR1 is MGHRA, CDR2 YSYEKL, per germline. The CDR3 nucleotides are TGCGCCAGCAGCCTAGGGGCGGAGAAGACCCAGTACTTC. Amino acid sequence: CASSLGAEKTQYF.

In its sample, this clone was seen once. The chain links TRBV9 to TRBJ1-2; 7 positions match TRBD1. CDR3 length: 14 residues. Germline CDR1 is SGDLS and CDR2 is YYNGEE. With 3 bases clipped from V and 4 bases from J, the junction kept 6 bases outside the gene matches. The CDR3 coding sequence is TGTGCCAGCAGCGAAGGGGGCGCCGGCTATGGCTACACCTTC. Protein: CASSEGGAGYGYTF.

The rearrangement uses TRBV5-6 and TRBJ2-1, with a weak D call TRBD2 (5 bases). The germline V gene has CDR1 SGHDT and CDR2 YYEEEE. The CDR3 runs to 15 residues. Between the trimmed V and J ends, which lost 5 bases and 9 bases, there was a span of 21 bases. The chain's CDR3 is CASRKYGERAREQFF. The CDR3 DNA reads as TGTGCCAGCAGGAAATACGGAGAGAGGGCGCGTGAGCAGTTCTTC.

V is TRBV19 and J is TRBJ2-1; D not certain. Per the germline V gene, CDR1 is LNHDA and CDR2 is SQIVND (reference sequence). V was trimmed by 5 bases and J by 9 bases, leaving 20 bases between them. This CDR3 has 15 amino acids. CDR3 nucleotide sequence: TGTGCCAGTAGTCCGGTGGCAGCCCGGCGGTCTGAGCAGTTCTTC. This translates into CASSPVAARRSEQFF. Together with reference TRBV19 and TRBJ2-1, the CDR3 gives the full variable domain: DGGITQSPKYLFRKEGQNVTLSCEQNLNHDAMYWYRQDPGQGLRLIYYSQIVNDFQKGDIAEGYSVSREKKESFPLTVTSAQKNPTAFYLCASSPVAARRSEQFFGPGTRLTVL.

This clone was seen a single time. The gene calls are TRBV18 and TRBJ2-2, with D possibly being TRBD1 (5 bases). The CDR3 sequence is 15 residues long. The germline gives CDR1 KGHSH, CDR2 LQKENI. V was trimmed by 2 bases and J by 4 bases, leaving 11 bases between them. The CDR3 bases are TGTGCCAGCTCACCAACGGACACTGGCACCGGGGAGCTGTTTTTT. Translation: CASSPTDTGTGELFF.

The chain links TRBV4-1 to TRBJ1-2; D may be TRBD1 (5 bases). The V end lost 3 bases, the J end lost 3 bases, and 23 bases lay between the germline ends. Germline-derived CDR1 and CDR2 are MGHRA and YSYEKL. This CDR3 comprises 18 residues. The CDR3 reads CASSHALVRTRVDYGYTF. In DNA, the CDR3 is TGCGCCAGCAGCCACGCGCTAGTCCGGACAAGGGTGGACTATGGCTACACCTTC.

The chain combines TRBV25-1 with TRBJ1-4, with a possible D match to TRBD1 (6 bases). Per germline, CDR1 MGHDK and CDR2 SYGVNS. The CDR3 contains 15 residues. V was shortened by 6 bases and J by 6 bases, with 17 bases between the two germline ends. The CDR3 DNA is TGTGCCAGCAGGCTACCCCAGGGGCTATATGAAAAACTGTTTTTT. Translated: CASRLPQGLYEKLFF.

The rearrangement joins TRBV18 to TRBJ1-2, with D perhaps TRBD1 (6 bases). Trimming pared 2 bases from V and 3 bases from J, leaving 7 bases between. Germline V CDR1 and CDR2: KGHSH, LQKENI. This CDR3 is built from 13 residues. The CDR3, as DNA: TGTGCCAGCTCACCAAACAGGGACTATGGCTACACCTTC. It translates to CASSPNRDYGYTF.

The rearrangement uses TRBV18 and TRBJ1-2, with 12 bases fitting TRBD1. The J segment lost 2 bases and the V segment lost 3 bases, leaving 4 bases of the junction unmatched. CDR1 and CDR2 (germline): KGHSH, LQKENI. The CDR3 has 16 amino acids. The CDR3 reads CASSPGTGGANYGYTF. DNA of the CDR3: TGTGCCAGCTCACCGGGGACAGGGGGCGCGAACTATGGCTACACCTTC.

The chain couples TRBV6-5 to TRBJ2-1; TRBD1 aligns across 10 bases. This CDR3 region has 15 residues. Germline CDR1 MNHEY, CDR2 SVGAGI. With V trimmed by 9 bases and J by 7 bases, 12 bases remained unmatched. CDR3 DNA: TGTGCCAGTAAGCCACGACAGGGGGCGTATAATGAGCAGTTCTTC. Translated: CASKPRQGAYNEQFF.

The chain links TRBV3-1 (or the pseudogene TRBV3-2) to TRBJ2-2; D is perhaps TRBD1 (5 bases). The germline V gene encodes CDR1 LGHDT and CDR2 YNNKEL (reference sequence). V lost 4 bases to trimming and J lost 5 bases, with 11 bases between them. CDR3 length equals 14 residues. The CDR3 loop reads CASSLRVGTGELFF. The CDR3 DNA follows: TGTGCCAGCAGCCTCAGGGTGGGGACCGGGGAGCTGTTTTTT.